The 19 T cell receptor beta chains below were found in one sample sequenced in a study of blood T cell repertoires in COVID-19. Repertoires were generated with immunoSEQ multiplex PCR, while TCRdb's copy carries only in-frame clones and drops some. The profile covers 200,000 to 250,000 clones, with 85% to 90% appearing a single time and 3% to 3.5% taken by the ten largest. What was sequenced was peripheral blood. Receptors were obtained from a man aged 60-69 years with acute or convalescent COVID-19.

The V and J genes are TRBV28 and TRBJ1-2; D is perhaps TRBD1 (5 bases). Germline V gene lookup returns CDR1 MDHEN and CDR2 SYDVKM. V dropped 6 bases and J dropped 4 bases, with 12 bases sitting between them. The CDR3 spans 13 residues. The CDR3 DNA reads TGTGCCAGCAGCCTGGGACTACTCTATGGCTACACCTTC. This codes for CASSLGLLYGYTF.

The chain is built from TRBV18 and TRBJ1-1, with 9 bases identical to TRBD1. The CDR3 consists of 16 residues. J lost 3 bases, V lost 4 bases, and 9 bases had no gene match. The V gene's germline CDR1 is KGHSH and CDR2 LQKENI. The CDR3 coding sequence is TGTGCCAGCTCACTCGGACAGGGGATGCGAGACACTGAAGCTTTCTTT. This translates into CASSLGQGMRDTEAFF.

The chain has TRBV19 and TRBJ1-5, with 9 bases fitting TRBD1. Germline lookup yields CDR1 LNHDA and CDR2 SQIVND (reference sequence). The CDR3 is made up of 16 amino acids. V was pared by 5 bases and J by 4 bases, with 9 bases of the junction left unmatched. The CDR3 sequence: CASSPGQGRTNQPQHF. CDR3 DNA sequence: TGTGCCAGTAGTCCCGGACAGGGGAGGACGAATCAGCCCCAGCATTTT.

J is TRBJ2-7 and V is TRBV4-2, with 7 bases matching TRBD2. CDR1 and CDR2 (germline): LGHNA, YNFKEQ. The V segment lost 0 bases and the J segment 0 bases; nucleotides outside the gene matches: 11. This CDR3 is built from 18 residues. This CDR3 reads CASSQDGRWERGSYEQYF. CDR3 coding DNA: TGTGCCAGCAGCCAAGATGGGCGGTGGGAGCGGGGCTCCTACGAGCAGTACTTC.

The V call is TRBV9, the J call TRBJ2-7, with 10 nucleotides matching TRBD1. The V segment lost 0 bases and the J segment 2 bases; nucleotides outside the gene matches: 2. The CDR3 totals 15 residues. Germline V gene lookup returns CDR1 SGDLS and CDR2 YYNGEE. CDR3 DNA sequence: TGTGCCAGCAGCGTAGGGGACAGGGGAACCTACGAGCAGTACTTC. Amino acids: CASSVGDRGTYEQYF.

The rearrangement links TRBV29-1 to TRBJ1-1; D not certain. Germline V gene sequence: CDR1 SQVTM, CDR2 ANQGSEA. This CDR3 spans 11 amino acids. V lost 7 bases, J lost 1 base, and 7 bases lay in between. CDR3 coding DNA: TGCAGCGCTCAATCGAACACTGAAGCTTTCTTT. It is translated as CSAQSNTEAFF.

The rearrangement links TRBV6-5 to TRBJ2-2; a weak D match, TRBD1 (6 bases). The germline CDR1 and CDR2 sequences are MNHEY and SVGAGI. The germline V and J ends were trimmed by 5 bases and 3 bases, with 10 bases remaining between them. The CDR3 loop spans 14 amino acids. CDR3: CASSSGQHTGELFF. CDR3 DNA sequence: TGTGCCAGCAGTAGCGGACAGCACACCGGGGAGCTGTTTTTT.

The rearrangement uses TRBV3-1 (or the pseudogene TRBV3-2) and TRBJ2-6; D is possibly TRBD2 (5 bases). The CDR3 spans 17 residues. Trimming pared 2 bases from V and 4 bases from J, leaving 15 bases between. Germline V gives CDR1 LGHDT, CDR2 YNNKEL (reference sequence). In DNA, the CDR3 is TGTGCCAGCAGCCAACCCGGACTGCTCTTGGGGGCCAACGTCCTGACTTTC. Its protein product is CASSQPGLLLGANVLTF.

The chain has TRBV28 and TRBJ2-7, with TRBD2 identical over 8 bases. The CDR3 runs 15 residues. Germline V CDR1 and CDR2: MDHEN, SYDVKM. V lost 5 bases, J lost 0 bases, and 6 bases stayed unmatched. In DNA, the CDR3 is TGTGCCAGCAGTAAACCGGGACTAGTCTCCTACGAGCAGTACTTC. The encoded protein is CASSKPGLVSYEQYF.

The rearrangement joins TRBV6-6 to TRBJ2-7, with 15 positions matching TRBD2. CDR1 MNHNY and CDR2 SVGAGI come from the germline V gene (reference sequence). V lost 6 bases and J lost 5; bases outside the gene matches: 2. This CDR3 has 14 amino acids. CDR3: CASSRTSGGDEQYF. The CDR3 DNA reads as TGTGCCAGCAGCCGGACTAGCGGGGGGGACGAGCAGTACTTC.

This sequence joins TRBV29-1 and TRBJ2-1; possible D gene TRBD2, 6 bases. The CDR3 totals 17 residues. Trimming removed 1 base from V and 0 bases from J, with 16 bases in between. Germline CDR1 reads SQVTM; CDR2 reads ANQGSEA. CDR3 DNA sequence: TGCAGCGTTGAAGGACCCCTAGCGATCAGCTCCTACAATGAGCAGTTCTTC. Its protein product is CSVEGPLAISSYNEQFF.

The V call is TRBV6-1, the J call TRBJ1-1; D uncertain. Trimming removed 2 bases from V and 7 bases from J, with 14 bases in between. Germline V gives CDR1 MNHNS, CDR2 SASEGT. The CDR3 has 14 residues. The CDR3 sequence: CASSEPITRDEAFF. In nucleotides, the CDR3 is TGTGCCAGCAGTGAACCCATCACCCGGGATGAAGCTTTCTTT.

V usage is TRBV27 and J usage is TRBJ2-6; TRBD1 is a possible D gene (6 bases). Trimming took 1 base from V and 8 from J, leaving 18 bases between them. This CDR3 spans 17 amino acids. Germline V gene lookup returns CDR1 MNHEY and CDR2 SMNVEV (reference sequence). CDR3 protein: CASSLFPLTGPSNVLTF. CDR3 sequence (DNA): TGTGCCAGCAGTTTATTTCCCTTGACAGGTCCGTCCAACGTCCTGACTTTC.

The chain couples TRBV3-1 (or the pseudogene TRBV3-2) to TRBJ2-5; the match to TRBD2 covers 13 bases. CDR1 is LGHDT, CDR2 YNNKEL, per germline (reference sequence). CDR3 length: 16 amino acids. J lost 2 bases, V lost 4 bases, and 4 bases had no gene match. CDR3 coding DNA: TGTGCCAGCAGCCGGACTAGCGGGGGATTACAAGAGACCCAGTACTTC. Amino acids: CASSRTSGGLQETQYF.

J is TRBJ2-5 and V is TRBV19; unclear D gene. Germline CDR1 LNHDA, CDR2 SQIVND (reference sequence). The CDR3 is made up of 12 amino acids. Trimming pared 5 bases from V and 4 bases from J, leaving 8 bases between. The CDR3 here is CASSESGETQYF. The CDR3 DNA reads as TGTGCCAGTAGTGAATCGGGAGAGACCCAGTACTTC.

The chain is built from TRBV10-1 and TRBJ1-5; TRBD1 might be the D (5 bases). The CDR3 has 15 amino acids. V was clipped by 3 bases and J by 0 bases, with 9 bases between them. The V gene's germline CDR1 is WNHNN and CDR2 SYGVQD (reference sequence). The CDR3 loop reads CASSEGRASNQPQHF. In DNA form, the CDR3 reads TGCGCCAGCAGTGAAGGCAGGGCTAGCAATCAGCCCCAGCATTTT.

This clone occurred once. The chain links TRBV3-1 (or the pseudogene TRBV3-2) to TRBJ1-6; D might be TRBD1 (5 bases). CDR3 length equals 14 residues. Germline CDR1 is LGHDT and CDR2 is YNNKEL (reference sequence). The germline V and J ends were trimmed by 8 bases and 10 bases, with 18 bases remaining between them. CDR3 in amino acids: CASGDEGRGSPLHF. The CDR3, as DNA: TGTGCCAGCGGCGACGAGGGGCGGGGGTCACCCCTCCACTTT.

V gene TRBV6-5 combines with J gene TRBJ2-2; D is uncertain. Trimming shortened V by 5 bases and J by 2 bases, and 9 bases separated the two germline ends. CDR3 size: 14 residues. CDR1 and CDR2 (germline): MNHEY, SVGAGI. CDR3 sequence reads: CASSPWANTGELFF. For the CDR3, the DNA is TGTGCCAGCAGTCCTTGGGCCAACACCGGGGAGCTGTTTTTT.

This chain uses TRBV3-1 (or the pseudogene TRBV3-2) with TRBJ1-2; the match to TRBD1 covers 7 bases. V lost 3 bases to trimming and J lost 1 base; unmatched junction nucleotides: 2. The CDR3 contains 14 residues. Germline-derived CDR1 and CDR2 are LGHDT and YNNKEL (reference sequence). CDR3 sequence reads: CASSHRGYNYGYTF. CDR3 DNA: TGTGCCAGCAGCCACAGGGGGTATAACTATGGCTACACCTTC.